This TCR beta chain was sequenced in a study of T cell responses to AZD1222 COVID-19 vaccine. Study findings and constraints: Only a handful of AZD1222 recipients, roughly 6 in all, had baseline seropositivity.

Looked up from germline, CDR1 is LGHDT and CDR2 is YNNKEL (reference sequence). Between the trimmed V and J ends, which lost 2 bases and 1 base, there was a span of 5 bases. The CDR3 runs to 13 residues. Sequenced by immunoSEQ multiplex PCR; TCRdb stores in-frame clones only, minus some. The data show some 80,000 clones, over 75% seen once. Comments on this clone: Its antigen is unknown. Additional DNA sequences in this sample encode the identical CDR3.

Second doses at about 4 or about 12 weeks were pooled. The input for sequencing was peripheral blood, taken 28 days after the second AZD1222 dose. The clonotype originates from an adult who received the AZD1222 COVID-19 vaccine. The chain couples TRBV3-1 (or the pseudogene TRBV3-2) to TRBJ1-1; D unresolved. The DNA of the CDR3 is TGTGCCAGCAGCCAACTGGGGAACACTGAAGCTTTCTTT. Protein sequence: CASSQLGNTEAFF.